This TCR beta chain was documented in a study of long-term antiretroviral therapy in people with HIV. It was version v3.0 of the immunoSEQ assay that was run at survey level. Roughly 35,000-55,000 T-cell genomes per sample were the sequencing target. The protocol was immunoSEQ multiplex PCR, while the TCRdb copy is restricted to in-frame clones and leaves out a portion. The sample includes some 35,000 clones, 83% of them seen just once. The germline V gene has CDR1 SGHVS and CDR2 FQNEAQ. Trimming removed 3 bases from V and 1 base from J, with 9 bases in between. The CDR3 has 15 residues. On this clone itself: Its antigen remains unidentified.

General study points: Control repertoires displayed wider CDR3 length ranges than the HIV repertoires. All blood samples came from the years 2004 to 2017, possibly under older ART regimens. Dominance of pre-ART expanded clones persisted, fluctuating and often declining after ART.

The source material was unsorted PBMCs, sampled 0.4 years before starting antiretroviral therapy. The sequence came from a man younger than 35 with HIV. The rearrangement links TRBV7-8 to TRBJ2-2, with D possibly TRBD2 on 6 matching bases. The CDR3 coding sequence is TGTGCCAGCAGCTTTAGCGGAATGAACACCGGGGAGCTGTTTTTT. Protein product: CASSFSGMNTGELFF.